The subject of this entry is one T cell receptor beta chain. These data belong to a study of STAT5B mutations in CD4+ large granular lymphocyte leukemia. Sequencing was performed with immunoSEQ multiplex PCR; in TCRdb, only in-frame clones are kept and a portion is missing. The sample holds about 31,000 clones, about 74% seen once. V was shortened by 5 bases and J by 5 bases, with 15 bases between the two germline ends. The CDR3 has 15 amino acids. The germline V gene has CDR1 SEHNR and CDR2 FQNEAQ (reference sequence). The chain has TRBV7-9 and TRBJ1-4, with no clear D. Sequenced material: CD4+ T cells from blood buffy coats. The receptor's source is a human donor in good health. CDR3 sequence (DNA): TGTGCCAGCAGCGCCCCCCGGGGAGGCAATGAAAAACTGTTTTTT. Amino acid sequence: CASSAPRGGNEKLFF.